A single sample gave rise to the 26 T cell receptor beta chains below, sequenced in a study of shared clonotypes between healthy human individuals. This table comes from immunoSEQ multiplex PCR, and its TCRdb copy is limited to in-frame clones, with some not included. The repertoire has around 1.4 million clones, 98% to 99% of them found once; the top ten carry 0.3% to 0.45%. The sample consisted of naive CD4+ T cells sorted from blood. The subset: CD45RA+ positively selected. The receptor set was obtained from a young man in good health.

This chain joins TRBV27 and TRBJ2-1, with TRBD2 identical over 9 bases. Germline CDR1 is MNHEY and CDR2 is SMNVEV (reference sequence). The CDR3 totals 19 residues. V lost 6 bases, J lost 8 bases, and 23 bases stayed unmatched. The DNA of the CDR3 is TGTGCCAGCAGCCCTAGGCATCTTCCAGCGGGAGGAGAGGGCGATGAGCAGTTCTTC. It translates to CASSPRHLPAGGEGDEQFF.

The chain recombines TRBV10-3 with TRBJ2-7; TRBD1 aligns across 7 bases. Germline CDR1 is ENHRY and CDR2 is SYGVKD. J was trimmed by 5 bases and V by 6 bases; bases with no gene match: 4. The CDR3 consists of 12 residues. CDR3 sequence: CAIRDRDHEQYF. The CDR3 DNA sequence: TGTGCCATCAGAGACAGGGACCACGAGCAGTACTTC.

V and J are TRBV28 and TRBJ2-7; 8 bases are a match to TRBD1. Germline assignment: CDR1 MDHEN and CDR2 SYDVKM. This CDR3 comprises 14 residues. Trimming removed 9 bases from V and 3 bases from J; junction bases left unmatched: 10. DNA for the CDR3: TGTGCCAGTCTCCAGGGGGCCTTGAACTACGAGCAGTACTTC. This translates into CASLQGALNYEQYF.

This clone was counted once. The V and J genes are TRBV5-4 and TRBJ2-5, with 7 bases matching TRBD2. The germline V gene encodes CDR1 SGHNT and CDR2 YYREEE (reference sequence). Unmatched junction bases numbered 13, after V lost 3 bases and J lost 5 bases. This CDR3 comprises 16 residues. CDR3 nucleotides: TGTGCCAGCAGCTCCCCGCAGCGGGAAGGCGTGGAGACCCAGTACTTC. Protein sequence: CASSSPQREGVETQYF.

As concerns this clone: Other DNA sequences of this sample code for an identical CDR3. J is TRBJ2-2 and V is TRBV7-9, with 7 positions matching TRBD1. CDR1 and CDR2 from the germline V gene are SEHNR and FQNEAQ (reference sequence). V was clipped by 6 bases and J by 1 base; unmatched bases: 5. The CDR3 length is 15 residues. The CDR3 nucleotides are TGTGCCAGCAGTCCTCGGACAGGGAACACCGGGGAGCTGTTTTTT. Translating it yields CASSPRTGNTGELFF.

The chain combines TRBV7-8 with TRBJ2-1, with 10 positions matching TRBD2. Losses at the gene ends were 3 bases for V and 3 bases for J; bases not matched to a gene: 2. This CDR3 region has 15 residues. CDR1 is SGHVS, CDR2 FQNEAQ, per germline. The CDR3 spells CASSFSGGRYNEQFF. The CDR3 coding sequence is TGTGCCAGCAGCTTTAGCGGGGGGCGCTACAATGAGCAGTTCTTC.

This chain connects TRBV30 to TRBJ2-1; 10 nucleotides line up with TRBD2. Per the germline V gene, CDR1 is GTSNPN and CDR2 is SVGIG (reference sequence). The CDR3 covers 17 residues. Trimming cost V 3 bases and J 4 bases; bases outside gene matches: 12. The CDR3 protein is CAWSVGTSEWVYNEQFF. DNA for the CDR3: TGTGCCTGGAGCGTCGGGACTAGCGAGTGGGTTTACAATGAGCAGTTCTTC.

CDR3 protein: CASSVGNGRDEQYF. The CDR3 region has the DNA TGTGCCAGCAGCGTAGGGAACGGGAGGGACGAGCAGTACTTC. This sequence joins TRBV9 and TRBJ2-7; 8 bases fit TRBD2. The CDR3 extends over 14 amino acids. Trimming took 0 bases from V and 5 from J; bases not matched to a gene: 4. The germline V gene encodes CDR1 SGDLS and CDR2 YYNGEE.

With respect to this clone: Additional DNA sequences in this sample encode the identical CDR3. V and J are TRBV14 and TRBJ2-2; the D is unclear. The CDR3 spans 14 residues. Germline lookup yields CDR1 SGHDN and CDR2 FVKESK. Trimming stripped 1 base from V and 3 bases from J, with 6 bases between. CDR3 bases: TGTGCCAGCAGCCAAGTCCACTACACCGGGGAGCTGTTTTTT. Translation: CASSQVHYTGELFF.

This rearrangement joins TRBV9 to TRBJ2-3; no clear D gene. V was trimmed by 0 bases and J by 0 bases, leaving 14 bases between them. CDR1 is SGDLS, CDR2 YYNGEE, per germline. The CDR3 is made up of 17 amino acids. DNA of the CDR3: TGTGCCAGCAGCGTAGCTCCCCGGGCCACTAGCACAGATACGCAGTATTTT. The encoded protein is CASSVAPRATSTDTQYF.

The chain couples TRBV5-4 to TRBJ2-7, with a possible D match to TRBD2 (5 bases). CDR3 length: 11 residues. V lost 2 bases and J lost 6, with 6 bases in between. Looked up from germline, CDR1 is SGHNT and CDR2 is YYREEE (reference sequence). CDR3 amino acids: CASSFGGEQYF. CDR3 sequence (DNA): TGTGCCAGCAGCTTCGGAGGCGAGCAGTACTTC.

This sequence joins TRBV6-5 and TRBJ2-3; tentative D call: TRBD2 (5 bases). The CDR3 spans 15 residues. V gave up 6 bases and J gave up 3 bases, with 16 bases separating them. CDR1 MNHEY and CDR2 SVGAGI come from the germline V gene. The CDR3 sequence: CASSPSRSGTDTQYF. DNA for the CDR3: TGTGCCAGCAGCCCGTCAAGGAGCGGTACAGATACGCAGTATTTT.

This clone was detected only once. V and J are TRBV7-9 and TRBJ2-7; TRBD2 might be the D (6 bases). Germline CDR1 and CDR2: SEHNR and FQNEAQ (reference sequence). The V gene lost 5 bases and the J gene lost 6 bases, with 14 bases spanning the gap. The CDR3 runs to 13 residues. CDR3 DNA sequence: TGTGCCAGCAGCACAAAGACTAGTGGCGAGCAGTACTTC. It translates to CASSTKTSGEQYF.

Points on this clone: Within the sample, other DNA sequences also encode this same CDR3. V and J are TRBV28 and TRBJ2-6, with no clear D. Trimming took off 3 bases at V and 0 bases at J, with 3 bases between the two ends. This CDR3 is built from 14 residues. The germline V gene has CDR1 MDHEN and CDR2 SYDVKM. Here the CDR3 DNA reads TGTGCCAGCAGTTTTACCTCTGGGGCCAACGTCCTGACTTTC. This gives the protein CASSFTSGANVLTF.

Note on this clone: Within the sample, other DNA sequences also encode this same CDR3. This rearrangement joins TRBV10-1 to TRBJ2-7, with TRBD2 matching over 8 bases. V trimming: 5 bases; J trimming: 2 bases; junction bases outside the gene matches: 5. Per germline, CDR1 WNHNN and CDR2 SYGVQD (reference sequence). The CDR3 spans 14 residues. CDR3 DNA sequence: TGCGCCAGCAGTAGGACGGGAGGGCCCTACGAGCAGTACTTC. It is translated as CASSRTGGPYEQYF.

The V and J genes are TRBV5-4 and TRBJ2-1; no definite D call. There are 15 residues in the CDR3. Trimming removed 1 base at V and 5 bases at J, with 13 bases between. Germline V gene sequence: CDR1 SGHNT, CDR2 YYREEE (reference sequence). The CDR3 reads CASSLSPLPNNEQFF. DNA of the CDR3: TGTGCCAGCAGCTTGTCGCCACTTCCAAACAATGAGCAGTTCTTC.

This clone was seen only once. V usage is TRBV29-1 and J usage is TRBJ2-3; 8 nucleotides agree with TRBD1. V shed 5 bases and J 1 base; nucleotides not matched to a gene: 2. Germline CDR1 and CDR2: SQVTM and ANQGSEA. CDR3 length equals 13 residues. CDR3 residues: CSVKGQGTDTQYF. The CDR3 DNA is TGCAGCGTTAAGGGACAGGGCACAGATACGCAGTATTTT.

The chain couples TRBV4-3 to TRBJ2-1; 7 bases agree with TRBD1. CDR3 size: 19 residues. The V and J ends lost 0 bases and 3 bases, in that order; junction bases with no gene match: 14. Germline CDR1 and CDR2: LGHNA and YSLEER. CDR3 loop: CASSQEEGARYNGYNEQFF. The CDR3 nucleotides are TGCGCCAGCAGCCAAGAAGAGGGGGCAAGGTACAATGGCTACAATGAGCAGTTCTTC.

This clone was observed a single time. The chain couples TRBV28 to TRBJ2-7, with TRBD1 matching over 9 bases. The V gene end was trimmed by 6 bases and the J gene end by 0 bases; junction bases not matched to a gene: 9. There are 16 residues in the CDR3. Looked up from germline, CDR1 is MDHEN and CDR2 is SYDVKM. CDR3 sequence: CASRTTGTGSSYEQYF. CDR3 sequence (DNA): TGTGCCAGCAGGACGACCGGGACAGGGAGCTCCTACGAGCAGTACTTC.

The chain links TRBV2 to TRBJ2-7; D is possibly TRBD1 (6 bases). Trimming cost V 3 bases and J 6 bases, with 18 bases left between them. The CDR3 extends over 15 amino acids. Per the germline V gene, CDR1 is SNHLY and CDR2 is FYNNEI. The CDR3 coding sequence is TGTGCCAGCAGTGAGCAGGGGAATGTAGGCACCGAGCAGTACTTC. The encoded protein is CASSEQGNVGTEQYF. Full variable domain (missing parts from reference TRBV2 and TRBJ2-7): EPEVTQTPSHQVTQMGQEVILRCVPISNHLYFYWYRQILGQKVEFLVSFYNNEISEKSEIFDDQFSVERPDGSNFTLKIRSTKLEDSAMYFCASSEQGNVGTEQYFGPGTRLTVT.

The chain combines TRBV5-4 with TRBJ1-2; TRBD1 is a possible D gene (5 bases). The V and J ends lost 4 bases and 2 bases respectively, with 15 bases between them. This CDR3 has 15 amino acids. Germline-derived CDR1 and CDR2 are SGHNT and YYREEE (reference sequence). The CDR3 bases are TGTGCCAGCAGCCCTAAGACAGCCCTCAACTATGGCTACACCTTC. Translating gives CASSPKTALNYGYTF.

This sequence joins TRBV6-4 and TRBJ2-2; maybe TRBD2 (5 bases). This CDR3 is built from 15 residues. V was clipped by 5 bases and J by 4 bases, with 14 bases between them. Per germline, CDR1 MRHNA and CDR2 SNTAGT. CDR3 nucleotide sequence: TGTGCCAGCAGTTTTTCTAGCTCGGGCACCGGGGAGCTGTTTTTT. Translating it yields CASSFSSSGTGELFF.

The rearrangement links TRBV4-1 to TRBJ1-1; D might be TRBD1 (6 bases). The CDR3 length is 13 residues. V lost 6 bases and J lost 3, with 11 bases in between. Germline CDR1 reads MGHRA; CDR2 reads YSYEKL. The DNA for the CDR3 is TGCGCCAGCAGTCTACAGGGACACACTGAAGCTTTCTTT. Amino acids: CASSLQGHTEAFF.

The chain combines TRBV10-1 with TRBJ2-5; no definite D call. In germline, CDR1 is WNHNN, CDR2 SYGVQD (reference sequence). V was shortened by 0 bases and J by 2 bases, with 7 bases between the two germline ends. This CDR3 comprises 14 residues. This CDR3 is CASSESPSQETQYF. CDR3 coding DNA: TGCGCCAGCAGTGAGTCGCCAAGTCAAGAGACCCAGTACTTC.

The CDR3 region has the DNA TGTGCCAGCAACCCATGGACAGGGACTGGGGCCAACGTCCTGACTTTC. It is translated as CASNPWTGTGANVLTF. The chain carries TRBV5-5 and TRBJ2-6; 8 bases align to TRBD1. The CDR3 consists of 16 residues. V shed 6 bases, J shed 2 bases, and the junction held 7 bases outside the gene matches. Germline CDR1 and CDR2: SGHKS and YYEKEE (reference sequence).

This chain joins TRBV28 and TRBJ1-3; D gene uncertain. CDR3 length: 14 residues. Per germline, CDR1 MDHEN and CDR2 SYDVKM. V was trimmed by 8 bases and J by 0 bases, leaving 11 bases between them. The CDR3 DNA reads TGTGCCAGCGTGCGGGCGGGCTCTGGAAACACCATATATTTT. It codes for CASVRAGSGNTIYF.